Only a few counts were recorded for the clone carrying this TCR beta chain. What it binds is not known. The source of the sample is a study of CD8 T cells in ankylosing spondylitis. Whole-study findings and limits: A motif in TCR beta, a set of eight highly homologous variants, appeared characteristic of ankylosing spondylitis blood. Relatively scarce in peripheral blood, disease-linked clones were CD8+.

Quantitative barcoded 5'-RACE was used to prepare TCR beta libraries. MiXCR, applied by TCRdb to the 5' RACE reads, yields one record per CDR3 protein. The sample has about 540,000 distinct CDR3 sequences, roughly 12% seen once. The specimen was blood, either unsorted or a sorted T cell fraction (not recorded which). The receptor was isolated from a male donor with ankylosing spondylitis.

The CDR3 here is CASSYSDGSNYGYTF. CDR3 bases: TGTGCCAGCAGTTACTCCGACGGTTCTAACTATGGCTACACCTTC. The V call is TRBV6-2 or TRBV6-3, the J call TRBJ1-2; D remains ambiguous. There are 15 residues in the CDR3. V shed 0 bases and J shed 0 bases, with 8 bases lying between them. CDR1 and CDR2 from the germline V gene are MNHEY and SVGEGT.